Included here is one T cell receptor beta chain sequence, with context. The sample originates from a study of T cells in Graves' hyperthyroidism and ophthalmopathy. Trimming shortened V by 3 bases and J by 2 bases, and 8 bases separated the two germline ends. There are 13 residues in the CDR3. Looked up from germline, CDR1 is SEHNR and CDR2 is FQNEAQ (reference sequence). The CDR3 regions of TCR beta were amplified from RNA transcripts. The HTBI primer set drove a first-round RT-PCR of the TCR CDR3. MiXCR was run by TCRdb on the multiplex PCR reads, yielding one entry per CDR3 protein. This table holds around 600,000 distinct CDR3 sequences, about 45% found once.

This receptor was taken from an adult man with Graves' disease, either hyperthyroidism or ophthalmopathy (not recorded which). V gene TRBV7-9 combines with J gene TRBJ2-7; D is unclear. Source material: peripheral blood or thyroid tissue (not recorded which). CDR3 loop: CASSLQNTYEQYF. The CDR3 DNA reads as TGTGCCAGCAGCTTGCAGAATACCTACGAGCAGTACTTC.